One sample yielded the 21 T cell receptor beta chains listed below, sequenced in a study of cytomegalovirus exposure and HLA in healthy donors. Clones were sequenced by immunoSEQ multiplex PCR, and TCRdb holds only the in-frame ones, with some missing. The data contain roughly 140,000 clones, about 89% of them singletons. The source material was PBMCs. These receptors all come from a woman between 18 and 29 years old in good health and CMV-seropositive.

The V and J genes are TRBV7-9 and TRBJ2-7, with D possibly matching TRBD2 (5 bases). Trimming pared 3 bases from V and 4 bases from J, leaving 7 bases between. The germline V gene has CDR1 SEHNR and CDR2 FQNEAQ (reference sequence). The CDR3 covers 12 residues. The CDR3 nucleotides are TGTGCCAGCAGCTTCGCGGGTTACGAGCAGTACTTC. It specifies CASSFAGYEQYF.

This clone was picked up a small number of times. This CDR3 reads CASSQVIGGTSSYEQYF. The CDR3 DNA follows: TGCGCCAGCAGCCAAGTAATCGGCGGGACGAGCTCCTACGAGCAGTACTTC. The V gene is TRBV4-1, the J gene TRBJ2-7, with D perhaps TRBD2 (6 bases). Deletions cut 1 base from V and 0 bases from J, with 16 bases between. This CDR3 is 17 amino acids long. Germline V gives CDR1 MGHRA, CDR2 YSYEKL.

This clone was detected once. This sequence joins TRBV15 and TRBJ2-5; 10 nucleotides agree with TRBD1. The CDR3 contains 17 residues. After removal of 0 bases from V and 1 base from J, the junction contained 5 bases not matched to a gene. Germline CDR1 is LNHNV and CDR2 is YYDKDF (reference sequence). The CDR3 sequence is CATSREDGTGVQETQYF. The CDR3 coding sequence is TGTGCCACCAGCAGAGAAGATGGGACAGGGGTCCAAGAGACCCAGTACTTC.

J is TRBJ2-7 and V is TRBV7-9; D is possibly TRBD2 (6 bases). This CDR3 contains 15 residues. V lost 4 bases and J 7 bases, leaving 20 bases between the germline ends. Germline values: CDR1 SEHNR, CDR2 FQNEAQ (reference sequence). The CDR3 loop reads CASSSGKAGGSEQYF. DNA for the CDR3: TGTGCCAGCAGCTCCGGAAAAGCCGGGGGATCAGAGCAGTACTTC.

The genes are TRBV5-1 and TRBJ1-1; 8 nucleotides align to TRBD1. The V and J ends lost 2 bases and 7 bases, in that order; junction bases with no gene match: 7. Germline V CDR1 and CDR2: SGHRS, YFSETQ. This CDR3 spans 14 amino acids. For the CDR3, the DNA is TGCGCCAGCAGCTTATCTCCCGGACAGGGTGAAGCTTTCTTT. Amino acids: CASSLSPGQGEAFF.

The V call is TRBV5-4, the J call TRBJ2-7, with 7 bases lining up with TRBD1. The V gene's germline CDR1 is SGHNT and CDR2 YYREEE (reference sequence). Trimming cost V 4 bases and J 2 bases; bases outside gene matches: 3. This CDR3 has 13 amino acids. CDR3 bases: TGTGCCAGCAGCGCCGGGACAGCCTACGAGCAGTACTTC. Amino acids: CASSAGTAYEQYF. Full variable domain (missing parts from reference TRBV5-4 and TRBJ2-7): ETGVTQSPTHLIKTRGQQVTLRCSSQSGHNTVSWYQQALGQGPQFIFQYYREEENGRGNFPPRFSGLQFPNYSSELNVNALELDDSALYLCASSAGTAYEQYFGPGTRLTVT.

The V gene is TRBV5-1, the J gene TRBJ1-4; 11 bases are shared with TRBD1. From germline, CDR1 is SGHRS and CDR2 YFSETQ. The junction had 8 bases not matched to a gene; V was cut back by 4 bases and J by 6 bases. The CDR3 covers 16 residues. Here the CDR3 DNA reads TGCGCCAGCAGCCGCCGGGACAGGGGGAAAGATGAAAAACTGTTTTTT. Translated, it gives CASSRRDRGKDEKLFF.

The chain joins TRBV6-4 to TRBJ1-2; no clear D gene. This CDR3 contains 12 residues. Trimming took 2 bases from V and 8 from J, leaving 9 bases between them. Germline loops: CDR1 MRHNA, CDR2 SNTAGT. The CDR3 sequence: CASSDNRGGYTF. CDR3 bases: TGTGCCAGCAGTGACAATAGAGGAGGCTACACCTTC.

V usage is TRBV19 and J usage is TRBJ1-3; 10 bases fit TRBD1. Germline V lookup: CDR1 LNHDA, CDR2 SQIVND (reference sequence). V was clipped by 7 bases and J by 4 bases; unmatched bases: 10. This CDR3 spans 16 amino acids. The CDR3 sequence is CASKRGTGEDGNTIYF. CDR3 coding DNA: TGTGCCAGTAAGAGGGGGACAGGGGAGGACGGAAACACCATATATTTT.

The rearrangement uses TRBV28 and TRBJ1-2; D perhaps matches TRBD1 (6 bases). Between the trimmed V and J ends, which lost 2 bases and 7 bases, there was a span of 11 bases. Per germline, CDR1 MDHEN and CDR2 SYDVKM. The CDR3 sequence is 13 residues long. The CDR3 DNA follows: TGTGCCAGCAGTTTACAGGGGAGTGGTGGCTACACCTTC. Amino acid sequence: CASSLQGSGGYTF.

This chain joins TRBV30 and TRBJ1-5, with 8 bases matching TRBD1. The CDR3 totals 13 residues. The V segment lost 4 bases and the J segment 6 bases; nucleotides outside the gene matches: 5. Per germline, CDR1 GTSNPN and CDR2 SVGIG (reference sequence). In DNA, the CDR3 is TGTGCCTGGACCGGACAGGGCTCTCAGCCCCAGCATTTT. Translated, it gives CAWTGQGSQPQHF. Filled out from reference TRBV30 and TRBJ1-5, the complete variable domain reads SQTIHQWPATLVQPVGSPLSLECTVEGTSNPNLYWYRQAAGRGLQLLFYSVGIGQISSEVPQNLSASRPQDRQFILSSKKLLLSDSGFYLCAWTGQGSQPQHFGDGTRLSIL.

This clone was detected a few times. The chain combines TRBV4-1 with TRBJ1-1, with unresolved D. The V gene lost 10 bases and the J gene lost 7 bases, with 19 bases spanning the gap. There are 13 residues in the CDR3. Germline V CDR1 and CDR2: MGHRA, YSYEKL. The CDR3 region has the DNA TGCGCCACCCGACCCGAGGGTTCCCGTGAAGCTTTCTTT. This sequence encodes CATRPEGSREAFF.

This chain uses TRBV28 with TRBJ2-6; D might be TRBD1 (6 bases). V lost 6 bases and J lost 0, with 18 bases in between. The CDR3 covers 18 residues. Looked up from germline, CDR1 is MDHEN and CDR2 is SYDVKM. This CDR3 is CASSPLGQRLSGANVLTF. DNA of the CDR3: TGTGCCAGCAGCCCCTTAGGACAGAGGCTCTCTGGGGCCAACGTCCTGACTTTC.

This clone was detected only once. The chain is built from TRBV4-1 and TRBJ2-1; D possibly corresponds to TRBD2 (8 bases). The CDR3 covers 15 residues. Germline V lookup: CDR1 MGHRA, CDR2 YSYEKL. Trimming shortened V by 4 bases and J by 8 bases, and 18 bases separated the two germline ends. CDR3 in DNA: TGCGCCAGCAGCCTGGGACTAGTAAGGGGGCATGAGCAGTTCTTC. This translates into CASSLGLVRGHEQFF.

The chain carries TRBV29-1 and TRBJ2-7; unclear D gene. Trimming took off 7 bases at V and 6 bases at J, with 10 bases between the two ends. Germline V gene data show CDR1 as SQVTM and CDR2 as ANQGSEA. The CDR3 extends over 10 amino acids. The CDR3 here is CSAQFGEQYF. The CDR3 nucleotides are TGCAGCGCTCAGTTTGGCGAGCAGTACTTC.

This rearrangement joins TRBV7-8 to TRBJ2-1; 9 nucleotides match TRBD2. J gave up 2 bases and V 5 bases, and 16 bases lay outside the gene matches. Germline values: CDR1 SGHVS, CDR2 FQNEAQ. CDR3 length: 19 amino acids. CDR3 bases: TGTGCCAGCAGCGTTCGGGGCGGGAGGGCCTTCCGGACCTACAATGAGCAGTTCTTC. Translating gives CASSVRGGRAFRTYNEQFF.

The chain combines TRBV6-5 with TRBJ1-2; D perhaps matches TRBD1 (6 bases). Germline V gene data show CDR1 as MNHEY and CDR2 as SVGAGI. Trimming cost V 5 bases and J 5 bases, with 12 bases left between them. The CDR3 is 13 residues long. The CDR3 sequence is CASSKRQAYGYTF. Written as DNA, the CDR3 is TGTGCCAGCAGTAAAAGACAGGCTTATGGCTACACCTTC.

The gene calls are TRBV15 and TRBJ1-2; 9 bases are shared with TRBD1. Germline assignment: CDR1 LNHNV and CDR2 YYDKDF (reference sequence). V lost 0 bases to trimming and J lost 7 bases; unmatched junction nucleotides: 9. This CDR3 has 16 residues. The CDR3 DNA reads TGTGCCACCAGCAGAGATTTTCTACAGGGGGCGACTGGCTACACCTTC. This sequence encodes CATSRDFLQGATGYTF. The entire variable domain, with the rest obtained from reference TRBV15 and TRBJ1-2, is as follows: DAMVIQNPRYQVTQFGKPVTLSCSQTLNHNVMYWYQQKSSQAPKLLFHYYDKDFNNEADTPDNFQSRRPNTSFCFLDIRSPGLGDTAMYLCATSRDFLQGATGYTFGSGTRLTVV.

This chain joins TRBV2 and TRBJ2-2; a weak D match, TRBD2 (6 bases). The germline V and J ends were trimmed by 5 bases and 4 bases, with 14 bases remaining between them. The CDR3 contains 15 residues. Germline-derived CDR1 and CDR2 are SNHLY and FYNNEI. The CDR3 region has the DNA TGTGCCAGCAGTAGGGAGCGGGCGAGCACCGGGGAGCTGTTTTTT. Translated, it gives CASSRERASTGELFF.

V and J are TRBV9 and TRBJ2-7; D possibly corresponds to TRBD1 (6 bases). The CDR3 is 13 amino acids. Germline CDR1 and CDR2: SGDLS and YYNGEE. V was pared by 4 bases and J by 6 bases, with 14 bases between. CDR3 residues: CASSTHRDGEQYF. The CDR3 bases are TGTGCCAGCAGCACACACAGGGATGGCGAGCAGTACTTC.

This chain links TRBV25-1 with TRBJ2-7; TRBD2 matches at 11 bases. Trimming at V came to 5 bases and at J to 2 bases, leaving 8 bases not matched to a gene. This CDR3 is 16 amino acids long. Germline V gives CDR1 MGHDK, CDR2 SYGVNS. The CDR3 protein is CASSPSRLAGTYEQYF. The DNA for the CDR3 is TGTGCCAGCAGTCCCTCCCGACTAGCGGGAACCTACGAGCAGTACTTC.